The count of the clone carrying this T cell receptor (beta chain) is one. This record belongs to a study of tumor-infiltrating lymphocytes in localized non-small cell lung cancer. Assay: immunoSEQ multiplex PCR; the TCRdb copy retains only in-frame clones and omits some. The profile covers 20,000 to 30,000 clones, with around 73% appearing a single time and around 6.3% taken by the ten largest. Unmatched junction bases numbered 7, after V lost 1 base and J lost 2 bases. Germline V gene lookup returns CDR1 SGHRS and CDR2 YFSETQ. This CDR3 has 18 amino acids. This receptor was identified in a human donor with non-small cell lung cancer. Sequencing was carried out using lung tumor tissue. This chain links TRBV5-1 with TRBJ2-1; 12 bases match TRBD2. CDR3 coding DNA: TGCGCCAGCAGCTTGAGTCCTAGCGGGGGGGCGACCTACAATGAGCAGTTCTTC. Protein sequence: CASSLSPSGGATYNEQFF.